Each of the 14 T cell receptor beta chains below was sequenced from the same sample in a study of blood T cell repertoires in COVID-19. The table came from immunoSEQ multiplex PCR; TCRdb's copy has only in-frame clones and leaves some out. In the table there are over 85,000 clones, around 83% of which are singletons. Sequencing used peripheral blood. These receptors were collected from a man in his fifties or sixties with acute or convalescent COVID-19.

J is TRBJ2-2 and V is TRBV24-1; D remains ambiguous. CDR1 KGHDR and CDR2 SFDVKD come from the germline V gene. V was trimmed by 9 bases and J by 6 bases, leaving 7 bases between them. The CDR3 has 11 amino acids. The chain's CDR3 is CATQNAGELFF. The CDR3 nucleotides read TGTGCCACCCAGAATGCCGGGGAGCTGTTTTTT.

This clone was observed once. The rearrangement joins TRBV25-1 to TRBJ2-7; D remains ambiguous. The CDR3 runs to 13 residues. V was shortened by 3 bases and J by 7 bases, with 13 bases between the two germline ends. The germline V gene encodes CDR1 MGHDK and CDR2 SYGVNS. DNA of the CDR3: TGTGCCAGCAGTGAGCCAAATCTACGTGAGCAGTACTTC. Its protein product is CASSEPNLREQYF.

The chain combines TRBV7-8 with TRBJ1-5; D might be TRBD1 (5 bases). The CDR3 is 15 amino acids. Trimming left V 2 bases short and J 1 base short, with 9 bases between. Germline V lookup: CDR1 SGHVS, CDR2 FQNEAQ. For the CDR3, the DNA is TGTGCCAGCAGCTTATGGGGGGTAAGCAATCAGCCCCAGCATTTT. Protein product: CASSLWGVSNQPQHF.

The chain uses TRBV28 and TRBJ1-1; D remains unclear. The CDR3 spans 11 residues. V lost 10 bases, J lost 0 bases, and 6 bases lay in between. CDR1 is MDHEN, CDR2 SYDVKM, per germline. The CDR3 DNA reads TGTGCCACGTCTTTGAACACTGAAGCTTTCTTT. It translates to CATSLNTEAFF.

The chain carries TRBV5-1 and TRBJ2-3; 7 bases line up with TRBD1. The germline V gene has CDR1 SGHRS and CDR2 YFSETQ. V was clipped by 0 bases and J by 0 bases; unmatched bases: 4. This CDR3 has 16 residues. The CDR3 DNA is TGCGCCAGCAGCTTGGACAGGGGAACTAGCACAGATACGCAGTATTTT. This sequence encodes CASSLDRGTSTDTQYF.

This chain connects TRBV6-2 or TRBV6-3 to TRBJ1-6; D uncertain. V gave up 4 bases and J gave up 0 bases, with 10 bases separating them. Germline lookup yields CDR1 MNHEY and CDR2 SVGEGT. The CDR3 consists of 16 residues. In DNA, the CDR3 is TGTGCCAGCAGTTCCCGACATCTCTCCTATAATTCACCCCTCCACTTT. Amino acid sequence: CASSSRHLSYNSPLHF.

The V call is TRBV5-1, the J call TRBJ2-1, with 9 bases lining up with TRBD2. Germline lookup yields CDR1 SGHRS and CDR2 YFSETQ. Trimming took 0 bases from V and 6 from J; bases not matched to a gene: 10. This CDR3 comprises 17 residues. Written as DNA, the CDR3 is TGCGCCAGCAGCTTGGCCGTAGGGACTAGCAGTCCCAATGAGCAGTTCTTC. It is translated as CASSLAVGTSSPNEQFF. Filled out from reference TRBV5-1 and TRBJ2-1, the complete variable domain reads KAGVTQTPRYLIKTRGQQVTLSCSPISGHRSVSWYQQTPGQGLQFLFEYFSETQRNKGNFPGRFSGRQFSNSRSEMNVSTLELGDSALYLCASSLAVGTSSPNEQFFGPGTRLTVL.

The gene calls are TRBV28 and TRBJ2-1, with 7 bases matching TRBD1. With V trimmed by 4 bases and J by 6 bases, 9 bases remained unmatched. Germline V CDR1 and CDR2: MDHEN, SYDVKM. This CDR3 has 15 residues. Here the CDR3 reads CASSSRTGFPNEQFF. CDR3 in DNA: TGTGCCAGCAGTTCCCGGACAGGATTTCCCAATGAGCAGTTCTTC.

The chain combines TRBV28 with TRBJ1-6; 7 positions match TRBD1. V trimming: 11 bases; J trimming: 8 bases; junction bases outside the gene matches: 6. The V gene's germline CDR1 is MDHEN and CDR2 SYDVKM. The CDR3 runs to 12 residues. CDR3 region: CALGRGDSPLHF. The CDR3 region has the DNA TGTGCCTTAGGCAGGGGGGATTCACCCCTCCACTTT.

The chain recombines TRBV6-1 with TRBJ1-5; TRBD1 aligns across 8 bases. CDR1 and CDR2 from the germline V gene are MNHNS and SASEGT. The length of the CDR3 is 14 residues. The J segment lost 3 bases and the V segment lost 6 bases, leaving 4 bases of the junction unmatched. Written as DNA, the CDR3 is TGTGCCAGCAGATTCAGGGGGCTCAATCAGCCCCAGCATTTT. It translates to CASRFRGLNQPQHF.

The chain links TRBV28 to TRBJ1-5, with 8 positions matching TRBD1. Germline CDR1 is MDHEN and CDR2 is SYDVKM. Unmatched junction bases numbered 9, after V lost 7 bases and J lost 7 bases. This CDR3 has 14 residues. This CDR3 is CASTQGATRQPQHF. CDR3 coding DNA: TGTGCCAGCACCCAGGGGGCTACCAGGCAGCCCCAGCATTTT.

The chain carries TRBV4-2 and TRBJ2-7, with 10 bases that match TRBD2. Germline values: CDR1 LGHNA, CDR2 YNFKEQ. This CDR3 spans 17 amino acids. J lost 6 bases, V lost 5 bases, and 16 bases had no gene match. As DNA, the CDR3 is TGTGCCAGCAGCAAGACGGTTAGCGGGGGGCCAATGAGCGAGCAGTACTTC. This sequence encodes CASSKTVSGGPMSEQYF.

The sample holds one count of this clone. The V gene is TRBV6-6, the J gene TRBJ1-5; 10 nucleotides line up with TRBD1. Germline CDR1 and CDR2: MNHNY and SVGAGI (reference sequence). The CDR3 extends over 17 amino acids. Trimming removed 5 bases from V and 4 bases from J; junction bases left unmatched: 11. This chain's CDR3 is CASSPLPGTGDNQPQHF. CDR3 DNA: TGTGCCAGCAGTCCGTTACCCGGGACAGGGGATAATCAGCCCCAGCATTTT.

The rearrangement uses TRBV28 and TRBJ2-1; a possible D gene is TRBD1 (5 bases). Trimming took off 5 bases at V and 3 bases at J, with 11 bases between the two ends. Germline V gene lookup returns CDR1 MDHEN and CDR2 SYDVKM. CDR3 size: 14 residues. CDR3 residues: CASSLTGFYNEQFF. DNA for the CDR3: TGTGCCAGCAGTCTCACAGGATTCTACAATGAGCAGTTCTTC.